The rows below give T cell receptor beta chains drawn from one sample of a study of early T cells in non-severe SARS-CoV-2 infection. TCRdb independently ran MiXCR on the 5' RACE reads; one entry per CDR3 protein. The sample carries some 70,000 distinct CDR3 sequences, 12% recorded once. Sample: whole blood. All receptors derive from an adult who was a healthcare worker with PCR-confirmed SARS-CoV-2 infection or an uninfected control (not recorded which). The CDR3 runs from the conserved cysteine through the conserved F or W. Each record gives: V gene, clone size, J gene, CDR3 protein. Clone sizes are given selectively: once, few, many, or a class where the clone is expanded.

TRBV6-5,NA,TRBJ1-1,CASRRGDTEVFF
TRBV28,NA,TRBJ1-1,CASRIERRNTEAFF
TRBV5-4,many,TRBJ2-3,CASSLARGTFEYF
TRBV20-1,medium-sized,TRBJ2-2,CSASSAVTGELFF
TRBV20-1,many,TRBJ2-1,CSAPNRAGGDEQFF
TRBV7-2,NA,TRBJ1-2,CASSVRGHYGYTF
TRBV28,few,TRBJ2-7,CASLTSGLRLSEQYF
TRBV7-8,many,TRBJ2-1,CASSPRGGTSGINEQFF
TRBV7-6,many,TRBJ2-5,CASSFGQVQETQYF
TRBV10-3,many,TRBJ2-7,CAISESLLTGNEQYF
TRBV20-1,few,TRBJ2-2,CSARKGVANTGELFF
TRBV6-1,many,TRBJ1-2,CASSLPMRATNYGYTF
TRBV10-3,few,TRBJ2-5,CAISEGETQYF
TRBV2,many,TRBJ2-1,CASSPLNEQFF
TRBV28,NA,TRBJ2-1,CASSSGTGGNNEQFF
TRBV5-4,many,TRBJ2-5,CASSLSGAQETQYF
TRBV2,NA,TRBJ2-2,CASRGGAGELFF
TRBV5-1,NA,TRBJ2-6,CASSLDGYSGANVLTF
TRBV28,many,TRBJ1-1,CASIQGDRDTEAFF
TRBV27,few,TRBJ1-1,CASSFRQDGGPEAFF
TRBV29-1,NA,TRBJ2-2,CSVDRDTGELFF
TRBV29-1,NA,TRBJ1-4,CSASLQGAQEKLFF
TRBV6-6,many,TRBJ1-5,CASAPGQGLQPQHF
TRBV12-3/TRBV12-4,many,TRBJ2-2,CATSSILGAGELFF
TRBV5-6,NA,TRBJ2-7,CASSLGVKTYEQYF
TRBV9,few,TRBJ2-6,CASSGLTSGSDSSSGANVLTF
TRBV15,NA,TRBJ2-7,CATSRDPGQVNEQYF
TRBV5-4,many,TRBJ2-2,CASSKGQDTGELFF
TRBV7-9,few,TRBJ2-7,CASSLGGTISYEQYF